Shown below are 2 T cell receptor beta chains from a single sample sequenced in a study of blood T cells in healthy people across ages. PCR was performed a second time for roughly 7 to 11 cycles using a sample-barcoded 5' primer and a J-beta primer mix. TCRdb recomputed calls from the 5' RACE reads with MiXCR, one row per CDR3 protein. The sample gives hundreds of thousands of distinct CDR3 sequences, roughly 31% of which show up once; more than 15% is in the top ten. The sequenced sample was blood. These receptors all stem from a woman older than 75 in good health.

This clonotype was recorded at least ten times. V gene TRBV7-2 combines with J gene TRBJ2-7; TRBD2 aligns across 9 bases. Germline trimming cut 5 bases from V and 5 bases from J; bases unmatched to any gene: 10. Germline V CDR1 and CDR2: SGHTA, FQGNSA. The CDR3 spans 15 residues. CDR3 DNA sequence: TGTGCCAGCAGCCGCCTGGCGGGGGGGAGGAACGAGCAGTACTTC. This translates into CASSRLAGGRNEQYF.

About this clonotype: This sequence may be a read error, since a much larger clone differs from it by one base. V and J are TRBV5-5 and TRBJ1-6; a possible D gene is TRBD1 (5 bases). V lost 7 bases and J 5 bases, leaving 10 bases between the germline ends. Germline values: CDR1 SGHKS, CDR2 YYEKEE (reference sequence). The CDR3 consists of 13 residues. The CDR3 DNA reads as TGTGCCAGCGGCTGGGGGGATAATTCACCCCTCCACTTT. It specifies CASGWGDNSPLHF. Full variable domain (remainder filled in from reference TRBV5-5 and TRBJ1-6): DAGVTQSPTHLIKTRGQQVTLRCSPISGHKSVSWYQQVLGQGPQFIFQYYEKEERGRGNFPDRFSARQFPNYSSELNVNALLLGDSALYLCASGWGDNSPLHFGNGTRLTVT.